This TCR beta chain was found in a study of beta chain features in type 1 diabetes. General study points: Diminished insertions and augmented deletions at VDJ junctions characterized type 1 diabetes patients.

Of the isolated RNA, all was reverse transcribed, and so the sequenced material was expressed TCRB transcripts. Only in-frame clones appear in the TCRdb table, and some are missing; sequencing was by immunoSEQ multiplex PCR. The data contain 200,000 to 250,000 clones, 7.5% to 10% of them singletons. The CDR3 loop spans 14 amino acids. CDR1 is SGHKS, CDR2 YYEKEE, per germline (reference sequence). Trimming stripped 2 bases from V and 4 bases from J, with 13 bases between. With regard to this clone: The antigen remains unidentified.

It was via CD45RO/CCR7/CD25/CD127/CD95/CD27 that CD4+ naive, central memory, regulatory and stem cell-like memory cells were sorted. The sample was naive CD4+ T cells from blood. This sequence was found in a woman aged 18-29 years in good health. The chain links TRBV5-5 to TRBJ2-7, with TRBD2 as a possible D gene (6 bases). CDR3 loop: CASSFGGVIYEQYF. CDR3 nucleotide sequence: TGTGCCAGCAGCTTCGGCGGGGTGATTTACGAGCAGTACTTC.